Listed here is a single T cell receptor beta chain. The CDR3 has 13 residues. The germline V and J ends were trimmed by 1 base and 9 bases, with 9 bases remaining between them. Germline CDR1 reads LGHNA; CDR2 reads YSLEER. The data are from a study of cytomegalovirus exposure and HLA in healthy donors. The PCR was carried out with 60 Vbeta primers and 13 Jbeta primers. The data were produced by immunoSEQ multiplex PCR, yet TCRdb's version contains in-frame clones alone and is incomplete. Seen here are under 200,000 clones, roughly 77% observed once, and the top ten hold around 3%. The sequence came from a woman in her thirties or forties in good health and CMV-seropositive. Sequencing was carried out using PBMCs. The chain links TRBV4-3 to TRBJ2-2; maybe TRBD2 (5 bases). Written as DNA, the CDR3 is TGCGCCAGCAGCCAAGGACTAAATTGGGAGCTGTTTTTT. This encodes CASSQGLNWELFF.